This TCR beta chain originates from a study of cytomegalovirus exposure and HLA in healthy donors (dated by TCRdb to 2016 to 2017). Background for the entire study: An earlier analysis of 587 of the donors reported approximately 300 Gb of sequence data and more than 90 million unique TCR beta sequences from 150 million to 200 million T cells. Roughly 300 gigabases of sequencing data and roughly 90 million unique TCR sequences were included in an early release covering over 600 HLA-typed donors. Of the approximately 400 genotyped donors, about 80% fell in the genetic ancestry cluster associated with self-reported Caucasian donors. The study was designed to test whether signatures of past pathogen exposure could be identified by cataloging public T cell receptors. The study profiled the T cell repertoires of approximately 700 subjects by immunosequencing and related them to cytomegalovirus serostatus. A separate validation cohort of some 130 different subjects was used in addition to the roughly 670-subject first cohort. The study combined high-throughput TCR immunosequencing, statistical association of individual TCRs with disease status, and machine learning to predict cytomegalovirus infection status. In a later analysis, previously published TCR beta repertoires from 670 or so donors were re-analyzed and high-resolution HLA genotyping was added so that TCR occurrence patterns could be studied. The later analysis used no new phenotypic data to find candidate immune exposures, relying instead on TCR beta sequences and their occurrence across donors. To decide whether each TCR beta V gene segment behaved as functional or pseudogenic, an earlier analysis of some 570 of the donors relied on high-throughput TCR beta sequencing. Donor age, sex, ethnicity and CMV serostatus were compiled together with the repertoire data. In a later genetic analysis, genome-wide SNP genotypes for about 55% of the 666 donors were used, and that subset was treated as a discovery cohort. Every repertoire in the discovery cohort had been generated on one and the same sequencing platform. Class I and class II HLA loci were covered by the typing at four-digit resolution. Typing coverage differed by locus: A, B, C, DRB1 and DQB1 were typed in about 620-640 donors, DQA1 in around 500, DPA1 in some 610, and DPB1 in just under 480. Several DR-DQ haplotypes were treated as single units for association and clustering because of strong linkage in the cohort. Among roughly 400 genotyped donors of the cohort, an average of about 240,000 unique TCR beta nucleotide sequences were sequenced per donor, 15% to 20% of them non-productive. The investigation overall reported the following: In this cohort, only TCR beta chains were sequenced, and detectable features were limited by the absence of alpha or paired-chain data. The classifier was reported to diagnose cytomegalovirus status with high specificity and sensitivity in both the original and validation cohorts. Across donors, most TCR sequences were observed very rarely, whereas some public TCRs were present in many individuals. V-gene and J-gene trimming of TCR beta chains was associated with a missense DCLRE1C variant in a later genetic analysis, and the association was replicated in an independent cohort. Linkage disequilibrium might explain the correlated functional status among segregating V segments, but an unknown experimental factor could not be ruled out. In a later analysis, HLA-associated TCR beta chains were found to be more clonally expanded and to have lower generation probabilities than equally common non-associated chains. The authors suggested that the approach could potentially be extended to other disease states and immunological phenotypes. Roughly 17 rarely observed V segments, including chromosome 9 orphons, were excluded from the earlier analysis of a few hundred of the donors because counts were too low. According to a later genetic analysis, donors in an Asian-associated ancestry cluster had fewer N-insertions in productive TCRs than the approximately 650-donor mean. A later analysis found that TCR association rates varied across HLA loci, with DRB1 alleles showing the most associated TCRs and HLA-C alleles the fewest. The study gave a list of over 150 TCR beta chains associated with cytomegalovirus. According to a later analysis, most CMV-associated TCR beta chains appeared to be HLA-restricted, and the HLA associations seemed to be driven largely by CMV exposure. Several of the top co-occurrence clusters appeared to be linked to parvovirus B19, influenza, CMV and Epstein-Barr virus, according to a later analysis. The 87-base-pair reads could not distinguish some IMGT-functional V segments, including TRBV6-2 and TRBV6-3, so those segments were excluded. Specific HLA alleles were associated with some 15,000 TCR beta sequences at a false discovery rate of 0.05 in a later analysis. Because HLA typing was unavailable for some donors at each locus, only the typed subset was used in association tests. A further reported finding was that TCR beta sequences accurately predicted the HLA-A and HLA-B alleles for most subjects in the first cohort. When HLA alleles, especially DR and DQ, strongly co-occurred, TCR associations were difficult to assign to individual alleles. In an earlier analysis of approximately 590 of the donors, most TCR beta V segments appeared in productive rearrangements about 87% or about 30% of the time, broadly matching IMGT annotations. The presence/absence analyses assumed that sequencing depth was roughly uniform across donors, and that assumption may not be true. In vitro tests confirmed that three of the cytomegalovirus-associated TCR beta chains recognize cytomegalovirus antigens. A cluster of highly shared sequence variants was judged likely to represent a technical artifact of the sequencing pipeline. For the cohort, immune exposure information was limited to CMV serostatus.

V loses 7 bases at its end and J loses 1 base; junction bases beyond the gene matches: 3. Based on the germline V gene, the CDR1 and CDR2 sequences are SQVTM and ANQGSEA. The cysteine opens and the phenylalanine closes a CDR3 of 13 amino acids. Only the CDR3 part of the read is kept: 39 bases, read in frame from the first base. In regard to this clone: This clone's antigen is unknown. Within one base of it there is no much larger clone, and no base qualities were kept.

Library generation was performed with the immunoSEQ multiplex PCR assay. For the multiplex PCR, a mixture combining 60 forward primers for TCR Vbeta segments and 13 reverse primers for TCR Jbeta segments was used. Amplification of the CDR3 region of rearranged TCR beta genes was performed with a multiplex PCR assay on genomic DNA. On the Illumina HiSeq System, the amplified TCR beta libraries were sequenced as 87-base-pair reads. The study's processing was this. A later analysis counted approximately 84 million unique TCR beta chains across the 690 or so repertoires, and around 9.9 million of these chains were shared by at least two donors. Raw reads were error-corrected and collapsed into unique sequences by a nearest-neighbor algorithm in which closely related sequences were merged to remove PCR and sequencing errors. To assign V, D and J gene segments, CDR3 sequences were aligned to IMGT reference sequences. For a sequence to be retained, at least a six-nucleotide match to both a V gene segment and a J gene segment was required. A rearrangement was called productive if the CDR3 had no stop codons and remained in frame with V and J, and every other rearrangement was called non-productive. CDR3 was defined by IMGT convention, running from the second conserved V-encoded cysteine to the conserved J-encoded phenylalanine. The earlier analysis of 587 of the donors excluded any sequence lacking an unambiguous match to a single V gene segment. In an earlier analysis of approximately 500 of the donors, a V segment was called functional when productive rearrangements were above 56.7%, and segregating when the standard deviation between donors exceeded 5%. A statistical classification framework was built for diagnosing cytomegalovirus status from the catalog of TCR beta chain sequences. A later analysis assigned V and J genes by comparing TCR nucleotide sequences with IMGT/GENE-DB human TR gene sequences. The TCRdist pipeline was used in a later analysis to assign CDR3 sequences and most-parsimonious VDJ recombination scenarios. A later analysis defined each TCR beta chain by its CDR3 amino acid sequence plus V-gene family, and excluded reads lacking a unique V-gene family. As a way to deal with suspected cross-contamination and a sequencing artifact, a later analysis dropped approximately 570 nucleotide sequences that were highly shared and had low generation probability. In a later analysis, a clonal expansion index was calculated for each public chain from normalized within-repertoire ranks of inferred template counts. A later analysis computed generation probabilities with a VDJ recombination model fitted to out-of-frame rearrangements, and checked the results against IGoR. In a later analysis, TCR-TCR, TCR-HLA and TCR-CMV co-occurrence was scored with hypergeometric tests, and a repertoire-size bias correction was applied to TCR pairs. False discovery rates were estimated in a later analysis by permuting HLA or CMV assignments 20 times. In a later analysis, co-occurring TCRs were grouped using DBSCAN, with TCRdist sequence similarity added in when clustering inside HLA-allele-positive subsets. Repertoires with fewer than 30,000 or more than 120,000 public chains were left out of co-occurrence clustering, as were about five repertoires with anomalous nucleotide sharing. TCRdb limited this immuneACCESS table to in-frame rearrangements with V and J called. A share of clones is missing; checked studies link under half to unresolved V genes, and the rest is unexplained. That table is the source of V, J and clone size, and D and trimming were worked out from the DNA. This sample has 95,000 to 120,000 clones in its table, and 67% of those were observed once. The leading ten clones occupy about 8% of the sample.

The cohort consisted of 650 to 850 healthy bone marrow donors. Cohort members were all nominally healthy when sampled, although unrecorded immune exposures were likely present. The donor tested CMV seropositive and was one of the 289 seropositive cohort members. A peripheral blood sample was collected from each donor, and TCR beta sequencing was performed on peripheral blood mononuclear cells. Genomic DNA was extracted from the blood cell samples with the Qiagen DNeasy Blood Extraction Kit. This receptor was identified in a man aged 18 to 29 in good health and CMV-seropositive. Material: PBMCs. The chain uses TRBV29-1 and TRBJ1-3; a stretch of 8 junction bases matches TRBD1. The nucleotide sequence reads as follows: TGCAGCGCCAGACAGGGGTCTGGAAACACCATATATTTT. Translated, this is CSARQGSGNTIYF.